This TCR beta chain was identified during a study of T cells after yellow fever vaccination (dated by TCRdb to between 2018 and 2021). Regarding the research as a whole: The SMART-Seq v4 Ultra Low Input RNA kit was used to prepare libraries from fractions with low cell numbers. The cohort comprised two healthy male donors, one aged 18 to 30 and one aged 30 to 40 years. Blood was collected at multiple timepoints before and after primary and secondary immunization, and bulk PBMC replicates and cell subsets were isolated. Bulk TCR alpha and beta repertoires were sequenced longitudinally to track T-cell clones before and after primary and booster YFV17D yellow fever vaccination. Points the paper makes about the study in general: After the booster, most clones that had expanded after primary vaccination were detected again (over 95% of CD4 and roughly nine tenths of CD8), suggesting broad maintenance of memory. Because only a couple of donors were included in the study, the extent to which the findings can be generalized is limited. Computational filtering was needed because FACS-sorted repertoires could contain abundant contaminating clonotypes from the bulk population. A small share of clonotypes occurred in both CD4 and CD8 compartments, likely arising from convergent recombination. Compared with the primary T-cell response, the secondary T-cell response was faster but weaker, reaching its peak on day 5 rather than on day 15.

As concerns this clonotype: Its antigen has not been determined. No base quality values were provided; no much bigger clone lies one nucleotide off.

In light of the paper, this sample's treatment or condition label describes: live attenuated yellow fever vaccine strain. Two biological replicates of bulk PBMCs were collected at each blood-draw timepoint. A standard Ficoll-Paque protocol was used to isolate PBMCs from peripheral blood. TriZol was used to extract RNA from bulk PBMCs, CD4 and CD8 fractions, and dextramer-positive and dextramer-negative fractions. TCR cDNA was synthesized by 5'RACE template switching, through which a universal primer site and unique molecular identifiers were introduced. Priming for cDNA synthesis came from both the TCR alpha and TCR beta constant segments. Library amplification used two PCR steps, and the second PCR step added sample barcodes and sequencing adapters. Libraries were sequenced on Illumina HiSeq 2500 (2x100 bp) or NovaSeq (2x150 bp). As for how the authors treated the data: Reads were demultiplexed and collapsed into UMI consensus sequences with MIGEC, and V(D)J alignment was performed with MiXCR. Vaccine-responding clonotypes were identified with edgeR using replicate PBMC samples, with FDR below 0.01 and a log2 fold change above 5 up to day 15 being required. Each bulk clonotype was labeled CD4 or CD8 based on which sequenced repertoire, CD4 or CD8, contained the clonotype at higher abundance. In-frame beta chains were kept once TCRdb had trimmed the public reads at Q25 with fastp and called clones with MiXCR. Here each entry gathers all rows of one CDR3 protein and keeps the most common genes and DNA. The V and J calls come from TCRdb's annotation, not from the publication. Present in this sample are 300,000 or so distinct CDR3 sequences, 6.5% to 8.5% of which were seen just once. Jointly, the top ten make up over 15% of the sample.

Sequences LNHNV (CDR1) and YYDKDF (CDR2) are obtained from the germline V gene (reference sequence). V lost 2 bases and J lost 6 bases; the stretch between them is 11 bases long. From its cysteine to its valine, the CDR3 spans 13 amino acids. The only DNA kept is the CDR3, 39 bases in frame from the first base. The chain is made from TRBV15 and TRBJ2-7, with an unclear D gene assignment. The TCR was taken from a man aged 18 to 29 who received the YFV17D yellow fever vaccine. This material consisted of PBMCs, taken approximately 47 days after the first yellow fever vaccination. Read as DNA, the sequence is TGTGCCACCAGCAGACCGGACCGCGGCGAGCAGTACGTC. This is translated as CATSRPDRGEQYV.